This T cell receptor (beta chain) was recovered during a study of blood T cell repertoires in COVID-19 (dated by TCRdb to about 2020). Regarding the research as a whole: Collaborator samples came from the United States, Italy and Spain and covered acute and convalescent phases of COVID-19. The material from the prospective study consisted of cDNA or gDNA derived from T cells, B-cell-depleted T cells, or PBMCs. Subjects who had been exposed to COVID-19, were actively infected with it, or had recovered from it provided the deeply sampled blood TCRbeta repertoires that made up the dataset. A freely available public database, intended as a resource for researchers studying the immune response to SARS-CoV-2, is where the repertoires were released. The samples were drawn from the first 160 participants of the ongoing ImmuneRACE study and from more than 1,000 subjects provided by 6 global collaborators. A de-identified subject ID, COVID-19 status, age in years and sex were almost always included in the sample metadata. Where HLA class I and class II types were available, the types were taken from metadata supplied by the sample provider, not from assay-based typing. General conclusions and limits of the study: How much clinical and demographic metadata was included differed by source and by participant, and the metadata was provided uncurated.

The germline V and J ends show losses of 5 bases and 7 bases respectively, and no gene match explains 18 bases of the junction. The germline V gene (reference sequence) gives CDR1 as MNHEY and CDR2 as SMNVEV. Reading from cysteine to phenylalanine, the CDR3 counts 19 amino acids. The kept DNA is CDR3 alone, 57 bases in frame from the first base. This clone was seen only a few times. What antigen it recognizes has not been identified. No clone much larger than this one lies a single base away; base qualities are absent. Each collaborating institution followed its own protocols to collect whole blood in K2EDTA tubes. Collaborator samples were shipped for TCRbeta analysis as frozen whole blood, isolated PBMCs, or DNA extracted from either sample type. TCRbeta CDR3 regions were amplified from genomic DNA by means of the immunoSEQ Assay, a bias-controlled multiplex PCR. For the original study's pipeline: The number of nucleated cells in each sample was estimated from the amplification of reference gene primers within the assay. To quantify the absolute abundance of each unique TCRbeta CDR3 rearrangement, sequence reads were collapsed and filtered. For each sample, productive Simpson clonality was calculated as the square root of Simpson's diversity index across productive rearrangements. The immuneACCESS repertoire file appears here via TCRdb, limited to in-frame rearrangements. These files lack a portion of the clones; in checked studies, under half of the deficit traces to unresolved V genes, and the cause of the others is not known. The V and J calls and clone size were taken over from that table, and D and trimming were inferred from the DNA. For this sample there are about 100,000 clones; around 92% appear just once. Together, the top ten hold over 5.5% of the sample.

The TCR originated in a man over 45 with active COVID-19. Input material: peripheral blood. The sequence is built from TRBV27 and TRBJ1-4; the central 11 bases match TRBD1. The CDR3 reads CASSTSIWTGGEVVEKLFF. The bases are TGTGCCAGCAGTACCTCCATCTGGACAGGGGGCGAGGTGGTTGAAAAACTGTTTTTT.